Below are 3 T cell receptor beta chains sequenced from a single sample in a study of shared clonotypes between healthy human individuals. The protocol was immunoSEQ multiplex PCR, while the TCRdb copy is restricted to in-frame clones and leaves out a portion. The sample shows a few million clones, approximately 95% of them seen only once. Sequenced input: naive CD4+ T cells from PBMCs. Subset indicated: CD45RA+ positively selected. Every receptor here comes from a young man in good health. Some clones in this sample may be carry-over from other donors' samples.

The table lists this clone with a count of one. V usage is TRBV27 and J usage is TRBJ2-4; 15 bases line up with TRBD2. Germline CDR1 reads MNHEY; CDR2 reads SMNVEV (reference sequence). The CDR3 has 16 residues. After removal of 2 bases from V and 9 bases from J, the junction contained 5 bases not matched to a gene. The CDR3 is CASSLTGLAGGGIQYF. The CDR3 DNA is TGTGCCAGCAGTTTAACGGGACTAGCGGGGGGTGGCATTCAGTACTTC.

The chain uses TRBV7-9 and TRBJ2-7; 15 nucleotides line up with TRBD2. CDR3 length equals 18 residues. V shed 4 bases, J shed 1 base, and the junction held 8 bases outside the gene matches. Germline V gives CDR1 SEHNR, CDR2 FQNEAQ (reference sequence). The CDR3 DNA follows: TGTGCCAGCAGCTCAAGGACTAGCGGGAGGGCCGCTTCCTACGAGCAGTACTTC. Its protein product is CASSSRTSGRAASYEQYF.

Details on this clone: At the DNA level, this CDR3 is encoded by other sequences in the same sample as well. This chain connects TRBV2 to TRBJ2-1, with a possible D match to TRBD2 (7 bases). V gave up 8 bases and J gave up 0 bases, with 14 bases separating them. The germline gives CDR1 SNHLY, CDR2 FYNNEI. This CDR3 has 15 residues. The CDR3 region is CASSGGGSSYNEQFF. As DNA, the CDR3 is TGTGCCAGCTCGGGGGGCGGGAGCTCCTACAATGAGCAGTTCTTC.